The sequence of this TCR beta chain was determined in a study of blood T cell repertoires in COVID-19. Study details: PBMCs, B-cell-depleted T cells, or T cells provided the cDNA or gDNA that made up the material.

The germline CDR1 and CDR2 sequences are SGHKS and YYEKEE (reference sequence). V shed 1 base and J shed 3 bases, with 16 bases lying between them. This CDR3 region has 16 residues. The table came from immunoSEQ multiplex PCR; TCRdb's copy has only in-frame clones and leaves some out. The sample carries around 200,000 clones, around 79% recorded once. The rearrangement uses TRBV5-5 and TRBJ1-2, with a possible D match to TRBD1 (5 bases). The specimen was peripheral blood. The TCR comes from a woman aged 40-49 years with COVID-19, enrolled during active disease. The CDR3 DNA follows: TGTGCCAGCAGCTTGTATTCGGGACTGCGCGACTATGGCTACACCTTC. The encoded protein is CASSLYSGLRDYGYTF.